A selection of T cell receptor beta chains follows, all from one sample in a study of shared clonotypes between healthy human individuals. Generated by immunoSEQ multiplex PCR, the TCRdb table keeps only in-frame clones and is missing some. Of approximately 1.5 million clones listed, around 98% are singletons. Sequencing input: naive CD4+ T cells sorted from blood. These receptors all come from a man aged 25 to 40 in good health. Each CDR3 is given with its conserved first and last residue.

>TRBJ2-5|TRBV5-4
CASSWGETQYF
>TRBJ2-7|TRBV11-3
CASSSGTAYEQYF
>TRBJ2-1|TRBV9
CASSPRTSSNEQFF
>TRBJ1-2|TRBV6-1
CASSRGPDGYTF
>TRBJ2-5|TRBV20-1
CSAARETQYF
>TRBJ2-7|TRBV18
CASSPGVFENEQYF
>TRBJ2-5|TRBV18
CASSPPVRRAVTLETQYF
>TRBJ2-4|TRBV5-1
CASSLDLLAGGLGVLAKNIQYF
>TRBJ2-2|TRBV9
CASSVTGGLTGELFF
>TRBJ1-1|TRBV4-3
CASSQNGGTEAFF
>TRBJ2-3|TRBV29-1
CSVEDRNNVGGTDTQYF
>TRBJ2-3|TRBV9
CASSALVLADTQYF
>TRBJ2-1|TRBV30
CAWSETGGHNEQFF
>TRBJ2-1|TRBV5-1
CASSWGAGDNNEQFF
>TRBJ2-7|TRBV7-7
CASSLGQGITYEQYF
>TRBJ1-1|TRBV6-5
CASSPRRGITEAFF
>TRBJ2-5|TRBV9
CASSPRGNGETQYF
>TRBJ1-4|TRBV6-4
CASSVRQGANEKLFF
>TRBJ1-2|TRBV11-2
CASSSLQGDGYTF
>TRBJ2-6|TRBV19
CASKFRAGQNSGANVLTF
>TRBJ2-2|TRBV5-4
CASSFGGGDTGELFF
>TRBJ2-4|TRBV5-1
CASSFGDRDINIQYF
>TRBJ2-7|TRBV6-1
CASSEESGTTGYF
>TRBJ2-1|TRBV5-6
CASSGINRASYNEQFF
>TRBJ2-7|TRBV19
CASSPAGQGSSYEQYF
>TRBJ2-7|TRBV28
CASSFLQGTVYEQYF
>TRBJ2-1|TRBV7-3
CASSFYSAGGYNEQFF
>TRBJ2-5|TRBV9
CASSVAPGLVVTQYF
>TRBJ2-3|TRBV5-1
CASNRLGVLATDTQYF
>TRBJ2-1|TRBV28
CASSLLAGGRDEQFF
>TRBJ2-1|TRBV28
CASSPGLAGVMVEQFF
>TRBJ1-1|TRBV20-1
CSASWRTEAFF
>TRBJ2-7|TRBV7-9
CASSLKVEQYF
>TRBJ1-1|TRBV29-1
CSVDFQGRSLF
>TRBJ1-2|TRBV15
CATSRDRWKHYGYTF
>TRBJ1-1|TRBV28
CASSLALGSAFF
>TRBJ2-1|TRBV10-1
CASSSRDRGPNNEQFF
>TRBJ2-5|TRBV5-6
CASSLVRGREIRETQYF
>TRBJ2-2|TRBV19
CASGTANTGELFF
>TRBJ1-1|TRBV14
CASSQTHLGARSPFF
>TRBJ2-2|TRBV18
CASSLLPGRGRTGELFF
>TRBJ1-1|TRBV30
CAWSRQGLAEAFF
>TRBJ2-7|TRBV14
CASSQDLSSYEQYF
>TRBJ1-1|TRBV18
CASSPLSGVGDTEAFF
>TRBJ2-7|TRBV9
CASSEGVAVTYEQYF
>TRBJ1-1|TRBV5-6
CASSLGVRDTEAFF
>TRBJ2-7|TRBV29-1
CSVGQMNDLRGQYF
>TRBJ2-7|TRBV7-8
CASSPSRAGNEQYF
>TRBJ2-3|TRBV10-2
CASRADRVADTQYF
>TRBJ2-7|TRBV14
CASSQDRVRYEQYF